The clone carrying this T cell receptor (beta chain) was seen just once. This entry belongs to a study of blood T cell repertoires in COVID-19. Study background: Material from acute and convalescent COVID-19 was sourced from the United States, Italy and Spain. PBMCs, B-cell-depleted T cells, or T cells were the source of the cDNA or gDNA that made up the material.

Original methodology: Quantification of nucleated cells was approximated via reference gene primer amplification. The table came from immunoSEQ multiplex PCR; TCRdb's copy has only in-frame clones and leaves some out. Clone size and the V and J calls come from that table; the DNA yielded D and trimming. The sample shows fewer than 150,000 clones, about 84% of them seen only once. The sample consisted of peripheral blood. The source of this sequence is a woman aged 80 or older in a cohort sampled during active or convalescent COVID-19.

CDR3 DNA: TGTGCCAGCAGGAAAGGACAAAATCAGCCCCAGCATTTT. Translation gives CASRKGQNQPQHF. The chain couples TRBV6-5 to TRBJ1-5; D perhaps matches TRBD1 (5 bases). Germline V gene sequence: CDR1 MNHEY, CDR2 SVGAGI. V dropped 6 bases and J dropped 4 bases, with 10 bases sitting between them. The CDR3 runs to 13 residues.